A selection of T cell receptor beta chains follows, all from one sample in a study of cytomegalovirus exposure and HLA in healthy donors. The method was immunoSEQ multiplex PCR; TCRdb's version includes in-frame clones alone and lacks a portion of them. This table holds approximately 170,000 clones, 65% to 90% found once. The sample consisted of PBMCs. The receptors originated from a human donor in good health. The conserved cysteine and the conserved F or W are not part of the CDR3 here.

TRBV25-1 ASSETGRQETQY
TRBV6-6 ASSYGQGSGNTIY
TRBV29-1 SVDEGSYEQY
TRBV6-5 ASRFRGINTGELF
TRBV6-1 ASLAGRDTDTQY
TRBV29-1 SVEPFRFSRGLNEQF
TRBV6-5 ASGRDRGARAEAF
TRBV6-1 ASSQTSAPGETQY
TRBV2 ASQTGQFKNTGELF
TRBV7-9 ASRQGGGQPQH
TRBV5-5 ASSSDRGMDTEAF
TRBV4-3 ASSQGPGLREQY
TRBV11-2 ASSPGTSGGRVDEQF
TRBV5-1 ASSLARSGGATDTQY
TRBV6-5 ASSYSDKGDSPLH
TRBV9 ASSGGGSGGAYEQY
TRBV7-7 ASSSRQGPGTGELF
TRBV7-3 ASSLEGTGGYT
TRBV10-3 AISHRGEETQY
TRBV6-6 ASSYDTPDEQY
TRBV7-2 ASSLGQGLFDEQF
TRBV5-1 ASSLDAGTDFWEQY
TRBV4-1 ASSQASIQGAGGYT
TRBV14 ASSLRTSGGAGNTGELF
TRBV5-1 ASSRGSWASLEQY
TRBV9 ASSVDRDTEAF
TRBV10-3 AISEPDLSRGYT
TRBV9 ASSLEDRVGQETQY
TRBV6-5 ASSYSATQY
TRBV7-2 ASSLQGSDTQY
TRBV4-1 ASSLGNNYGYT
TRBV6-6 ASSWTTGGAGYT
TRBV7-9 ASSLEPGVPRQETQY
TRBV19 ASNRRDWYSNQPQH
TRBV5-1 ASSTGLGGYT
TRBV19 ASSPQTGAGTGELF
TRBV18 ASSDRERNSPLH
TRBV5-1 ASSNDRGYGYT
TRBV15 ATSLIPTNEKLF
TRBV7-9 ASSSGTGSPY
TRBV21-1 ASILRRLYYEQY
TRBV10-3 AIGVMGGTVSGANVLT
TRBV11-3 ASSLGGMNTEAF
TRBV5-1 ASSSTGRWDNEQF
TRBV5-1 ASSSPGVYEQY
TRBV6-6 ASSRTLNTEAF